This TCR beta chain was retrieved from a study of CD8 T cells in Susac syndrome. On the study more broadly: Within the sequenced group of Susac syndrome patients, more than 5 showed active disease and fewer than 10 were in remission.

The RNA, about 0.5 to 1 ug, was put through reverse transcription using random hexamers. Amplification of the TCR beta CDR3 was carried out by immunoSEQ multiplex PCR, which spanned a total of 54 Vbeta and 13 Jbeta segments. TCRdb re-called the immunoSEQ multiplex PCR reads through MiXCR, storing one row per CDR3 protein. The repertoire consists of around 100,000 distinct CDR3 sequences, with approximately 95% occurring once and the leading ten covering less than 0.35%. Germline V gene sequence: CDR1 SGHDT, CDR2 YYEEEE. The V end was cut by 0 bases, the J end by 1 base, with 10 bases between. The CDR3 is made up of 15 amino acids.

This chain uses TRBV5-6 with TRBJ1-1; D perhaps matches TRBD1 (5 bases). The sequence came from a human donor with Susac syndrome. Source material: CD8+ T cells from PBMCs. The CDR3, as DNA: TGTGCCAGCAGCTTGGTGGGCAGGGCGAACACTGAAGCTTTCTTT. Translation gives CASSLVGRANTEAFF. The complete variable domain, with remaining parts taken from reference TRBV5-6 and TRBJ1-1, reads DAGVTQSPTHLIKTRGQQVTLRCSPKSGHDTVSWYQQALGQGPQFIFQYYEEEERQRGNFPDRFSGHQFPNYSSELNVNALLLGDSALYLCASSLVGRANTEAFFGQGTRLTVV.